The clone carrying this T cell receptor beta chain has a single count. Methods used by the authors: For nucleated cells, counts were estimated from reference gene primer amplification. The assay was immunoSEQ multiplex PCR, and TCRdb's table has in-frame clones only and misses some. V and J calls plus clone size are reproduced from that table; the DNA served to infer D and trimming. The profile shows about half a million clones, 80% to 90% of them singletons. This specimen belongs to a study of blood T cell repertoires in COVID-19. As for the study in general: Material from acute and convalescent COVID-19 was sourced from the United States, Italy and Spain. T cells, B-cell-depleted T cells, or PBMCs supplied cDNA or gDNA.

After removal of 4 bases from V and 4 bases from J, the junction contained 9 bases not matched to a gene. The CDR3 sequence is 15 residues long. Germline CDR1 SGHKS, CDR2 YYEKEE (reference sequence). The rearrangement joins TRBV5-5 to TRBJ2-7; 9 bases align to TRBD1. This TCR derives from a human donor in a cohort sampled during active COVID-19. The material sequenced was peripheral blood. CDR3 nucleotides: TGTGCCAGCAGCCTGGGACAGGGCACCTGGTACGAGCAGTACTTC. Its translation is CASSLGQGTWYEQYF. The full variable domain, completed using reference TRBV5-5 and TRBJ2-7, is DAGVTQSPTHLIKTRGQQVTLRCSPISGHKSVSWYQQVLGQGPQFIFQYYEKEERGRGNFPDRFSARQFPNYSSELNVNALLLGDSALYLCASSLGQGTWYEQYFGPGTRLTVT.